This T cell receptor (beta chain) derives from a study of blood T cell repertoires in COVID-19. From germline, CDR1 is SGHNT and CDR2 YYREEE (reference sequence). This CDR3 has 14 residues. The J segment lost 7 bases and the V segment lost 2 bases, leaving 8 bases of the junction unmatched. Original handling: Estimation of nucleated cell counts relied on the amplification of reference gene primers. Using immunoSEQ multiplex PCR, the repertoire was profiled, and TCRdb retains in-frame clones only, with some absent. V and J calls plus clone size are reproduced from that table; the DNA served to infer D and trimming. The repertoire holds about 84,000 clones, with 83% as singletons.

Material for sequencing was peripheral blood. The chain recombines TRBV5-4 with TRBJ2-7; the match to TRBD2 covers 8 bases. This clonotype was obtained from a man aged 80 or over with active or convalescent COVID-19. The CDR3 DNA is TGTGCCAGCAGCTTAGCGGGAGAGTATCGGGAGCAGTACTTC. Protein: CASSLAGEYREQYF.